A selection of T cell receptor beta chains follows, all from one sample in a study of cytomegalovirus exposure and HLA in healthy donors. Data came from immunoSEQ multiplex PCR; TCRdb stores just in-frame clones and leaves some out. The table shows approximately 190,000 clones, with more than 65% occurring only once. The sample taken for sequencing was PBMCs. The receptors originated from a man aged 40-50 years in good health and CMV-seropositive. Each CDR3 is given without its conserved first and last residue.

>TRBV25-1
ASSEYGTAVDNSPLH
>TRBV6-1
ASSVDGGGTHNLHQETQY
>TRBV27
ASSTSGVTEAF
>TRBV4-3
ASSQVSGTEAF
>TRBV27
ASSLAPVQRPYNSPLH
>TRBV6-1
ASRTGYDSTGELF
>TRBV28
ASSPPGAGSSYEQY
>TRBV4-2
ASSQGSDGYNSPLH
>TRBV18
ASSPSGIESGNTIY
>TRBV6-4
ASSPHPGSGYEQY
>TRBV4-2
ASSPYGGLAGPYNEQF
>TRBV6-5
ASSYFYEAF
>TRBV19
ASSSSGRATYNEQF
>TRBV5-1
ASSPIAGGADTQY
>TRBV7-3
ASSSFGRGSDTQY
>TRBV7-6
ASSRDPSGKETQY
>TRBV6-6
ASSGGSSNQPQH
>TRBV7-2
ASSFLSSTDTQY
>TRBV19
ASSTGQISYGYT
>TRBV29-1
SVKGDKDAGELF
>TRBV5-8
ASSRGQGIGNEQF
>TRBV5-8
ASSIGLAGEQY
>TRBV19
ASSIGQGAKGQPQH
>TRBV5-1
ASRTGDRGNDEQF
>TRBV6-1
ASSSRELYGYT
>TRBV10-3
AISGVDGTGGSYEQY
>TRBV19
ASSISVREQNIQY
>TRBV12-5
ASGWGSSSYNEQF
>TRBV9
ASSPHRVVAGGPAGELF
>TRBV10-1
ASSESTEKKTQY
>TRBV28
ASSLFAKGRDTDTQY
>TRBV5-1
ASSLGTGRVDEQF
>TRBV10-3
AISESGSSYNEQF
>TRBV7-2
ASSLDLGAYEQY
>TRBV6-1
ASSETWDTEAF
>TRBV5-4
ASSWPQETQY
>TRBV11-2
ASSLAGTSGYEQY
>TRBV6-1
ASSPGLVGTQY
>TRBV2
ASSQRGDGYEQY
>TRBV19
ASTSVGEGGTEAF
>TRBV7-2
ASSATLAGLQY
>TRBV5-4
ASSLTGVGEKLF